Each of the 13 T cell receptor beta chains below was sequenced from the same sample in a study of blood T cell repertoires in COVID-19. This table comes from immunoSEQ multiplex PCR, and its TCRdb copy is limited to in-frame clones, with some not included. Of 210,000 or so clones listed, under 90% are singletons. Sequencing input: peripheral blood. The receptors derive from a woman over 75 with COVID-19, enrolled during active disease.

This clone was found once. This rearrangement joins TRBV6-5 to TRBJ1-5; no clear D gene. CDR1 and CDR2 (germline): MNHEY, SVGAGI. The CDR3 spans 14 residues. V was shortened by 6 bases and J by 7 bases, with 16 bases between the two germline ends. This CDR3 is CASSPGLSGQPQHF. CDR3 sequence (DNA): TGTGCCAGCAGCCCAGGACTATCGGGGCAGCCCCAGCATTTT.

V and J are TRBV21-1 and TRBJ2-7; the listed D gene, TRBD1, was not tested against the DNA. TRBV21-1 is noted as a pseudogene. The CDR3 spans 16 residues. The CDR3 is CASPRDSPIPTYEQYF. CDR3 nucleotide sequence: TGTGCCAGCCCGCGGGACAGCCCCATTCCAACCTACGAGCAGTACTTC.

The V call is TRBV29-1, the J call TRBJ1-1; a possible D gene is TRBD1 (5 bases). The CDR3 is 13 residues long. Looked up from germline, CDR1 is SQVTM and CDR2 is ANQGSEA. V shed 8 bases and J shed 4 bases, with 17 bases lying between them. CDR3 amino acids: CSSYKQGFTEAFF. The CDR3 DNA is TGCAGCTCATATAAGCAGGGTTTCACTGAAGCTTTCTTT. Full variable domain (rest looked up from reference TRBV29-1 and TRBJ1-1): SAVISQKPSRDICQRGTSLTIQCQVDSQVTMMFWYRQQPGQSLTLIATANQGSEATYESGFVIDKFPISRPNLTFSTLTVSNMSPEDSSIYLCSSYKQGFTEAFFGQGTRLTVV.

The gene calls are TRBV19 and TRBJ1-3; 8 bases match TRBD1. The germline V gene has CDR1 LNHDA and CDR2 SQIVND (reference sequence). Trimming removed 7 bases from V and 4 bases from J; junction bases left unmatched: 6. The length of the CDR3 is 14 residues. CDR3 DNA: TGTGCCAGTACCTCAGGGGGCGTCGGAAACACCATATATTTT. The encoded protein is CASTSGGVGNTIYF. The entire variable domain, with the rest obtained from reference TRBV19 and TRBJ1-3, is as follows: DGGITQSPKYLFRKEGQNVTLSCEQNLNHDAMYWYRQDPGQGLRLIYYSQIVNDFQKGDIAEGYSVSREKKESFPLTVTSAQKNPTAFYLCASTSGGVGNTIYFGEGSWLTVV.

V usage is TRBV4-1 and J usage is TRBJ2-5; the D gene is possibly TRBD1 (6 bases). Germline V CDR1 and CDR2: MGHRA, YSYEKL. This CDR3 comprises 15 residues. Trimming took 1 base from V and 0 from J, leaving 9 bases between them. The CDR3 region has the DNA TGCGCCAGCAGCCAAGTTGACAGGTACCAAGAGACCCAGTACTTC. It is translated as CASSQVDRYQETQYF.

This clone has more than one count but fewer than ten. This chain uses TRBV4-1 with TRBJ1-2, with TRBD1 as a possible D gene (6 bases). Germline-derived CDR1 and CDR2 are MGHRA and YSYEKL. There are 15 residues in the CDR3. V was cut by 1 base and J by 8 bases, with 17 bases left in between. CDR3 in amino acids: CASSQASGERRGYTF. The DNA for the CDR3 is TGCGCCAGCAGCCAAGCATCAGGGGAGCGACGCGGCTACACCTTC.

As DNA, the CDR3 is TGTGCCAGCAGCTTCCGGGACCCTATAGCGGGTCAGCCCCAGCATTTT. Translated, it gives CASSFRDPIAGQPQHF. This chain uses TRBV7-8 with TRBJ1-5; D possibly corresponds to TRBD1 (5 bases). Germline loops: CDR1 SGHVS, CDR2 FQNEAQ. V was cut by 3 bases and J by 6 bases, with 18 bases left in between. CDR3 length: 16 amino acids.

This clone appeared a single time. The CDR3 bases are TGTGCCAGTAATGGGGAAACAGGGGGCAATCAGCCCCAGCATTTT. Translating gives CASNGETGGNQPQHF. This rearrangement joins TRBV19 to TRBJ1-5; 7 positions match TRBD1. The CDR3 runs to 15 residues. Germline CDR1 and CDR2: LNHDA and SQIVND (reference sequence). V dropped 7 bases and J dropped 2; count of bases not matched to a gene: 8. Full variable domain (rest looked up from reference TRBV19 and TRBJ1-5): DGGITQSPKYLFRKEGQNVTLSCEQNLNHDAMYWYRQDPGQGLRLIYYSQIVNDFQKGDIAEGYSVSREKKESFPLTVTSAQKNPTAFYLCASNGETGGNQPQHFGDGTRLSIL.

Worth noting for this clone: The sample holds other DNA sequences that translate to the same CDR3. The V call is TRBV3-1 (or the pseudogene TRBV3-2), the J call TRBJ1-1; possibly TRBD1 for D (5 bases). This CDR3 spans 13 amino acids. CDR1 and CDR2 from the germline V gene are LGHDT and YNNKEL (reference sequence). Between the trimmed V and J ends, which lost 4 bases and 1 base, there was a span of 7 bases. The CDR3 here is CASSPTGNTEAFF. DNA for the CDR3: TGTGCCAGCAGCCCAACAGGGAACACTGAAGCTTTCTTT.

V and J are TRBV7-2 and TRBJ1-1; 8 nucleotides line up with TRBD1. This CDR3 comprises 14 residues. Losses at the gene ends were 5 bases for V and 1 base for J; bases not matched to a gene: 3. Germline lookup yields CDR1 SGHTA and CDR2 FQGNSA. CDR3 protein: CASSADRANTEAFF. The CDR3 DNA sequence: TGTGCCAGCAGCGCGGACAGGGCGAACACTGAAGCTTTCTTT.

The V and J genes are TRBV6-5 and TRBJ1-1; TRBD1 might be the D (5 bases). V was trimmed by 0 bases and J by 4 bases, leaving 9 bases between them. CDR1 and CDR2 (germline): MNHEY, SVGAGI. CDR3 length equals 14 residues. The DNA of the CDR3 is TGTGCCAGCAGTTACTCGGAAGGGGTCACTGAAGCTTTCTTT. As protein: CASSYSEGVTEAFF.

The V call is TRBV6-6, the J call TRBJ1-5, with D possibly being TRBD1 (6 bases). V was clipped by 5 bases and J by 11 bases, with 19 bases between them. Germline values: CDR1 MNHNY, CDR2 SVGAGI (reference sequence). The CDR3 has 14 amino acids. DNA of the CDR3: TGTGCCAGCAGTCCCGGGACATTCCAATCAGCCCAGCATTTT. Its translation is CASSPGTFQSAQHF.

V gene TRBV5-1 combines with J gene TRBJ1-1; 8 nucleotides line up with TRBD1. The J segment lost 7 bases and the V segment lost 4 bases, leaving 6 bases of the junction unmatched. Germline V lookup: CDR1 SGHRS, CDR2 YFSETQ. CDR3 length equals 13 residues. CDR3 nucleotide sequence: TGCGCCAGCAGCAAACAGGGGGTGGATGAAGCTTTCTTT. Translation: CASSKQGVDEAFF.